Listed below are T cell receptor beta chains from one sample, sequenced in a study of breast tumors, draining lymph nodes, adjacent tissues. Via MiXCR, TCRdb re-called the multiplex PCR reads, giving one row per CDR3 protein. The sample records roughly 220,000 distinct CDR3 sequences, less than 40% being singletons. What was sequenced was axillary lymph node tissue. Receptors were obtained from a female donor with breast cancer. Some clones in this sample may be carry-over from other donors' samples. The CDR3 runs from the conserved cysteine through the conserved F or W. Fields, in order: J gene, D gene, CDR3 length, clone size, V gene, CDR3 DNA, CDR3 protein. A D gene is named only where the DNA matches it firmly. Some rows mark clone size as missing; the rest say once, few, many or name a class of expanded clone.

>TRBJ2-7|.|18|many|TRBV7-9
TGTGCCAGCAGCCATTCGGGGATTCCCGGAAAGACTAACTACGAGCAGTACTTC
CASSHSGIPGKTNYEQYF
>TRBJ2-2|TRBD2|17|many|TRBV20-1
TGCAGTGCTCACGGACTAGCGGGGGGGCCGAGCACCGGGGAGCTGTTTTTT
CSAHGLAGGPSTGELFF
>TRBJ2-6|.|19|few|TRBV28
TGTGCCAGCAGTTTAAGTTTGGGGACGGGGACCACTGGGGCCAACGTCCTGACTTTC
CASSLSLGTGTTGANVLTF
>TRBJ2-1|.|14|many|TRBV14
TGTGCCAGCAGCCAATGGGCCACTAACAATGAGCAGTTCTTC
CASSQWATNNEQFF
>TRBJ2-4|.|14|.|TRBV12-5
TGTGCTAGTGGTTCTGCGCTAGCCAAAAACATTCAGTACTTC
CASGSALAKNIQYF
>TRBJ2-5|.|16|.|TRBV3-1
TGTGCCAGCAGCCATGTCGTCTTAGCCGATCAAGAGACCCAGTACTTC
CASSHVVLADQETQYF
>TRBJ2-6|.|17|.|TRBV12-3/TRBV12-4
TGTGCCAGCAGTTTAGATCCGGGGGTCTCTGGGGCCAACGTCCTGACTTTC
CASSLDPGVSGANVLTF
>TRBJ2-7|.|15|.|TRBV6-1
TGTGCCAGCAGTCAATTTGGGCTTCCCTCCTACGAGCAGTACTTC
CASSQFGLPSYEQYF
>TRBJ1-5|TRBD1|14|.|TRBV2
TGTGCCAGCAGTAAACTAGCGGGGACAGGGGGCGTAGCTTTT
CASSKLAGTGGVAF
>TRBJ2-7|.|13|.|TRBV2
TGTGCCAGCAGTCCCCAGGCCGCCTACGAGCAGTACTTC
CASSPQAAYEQYF
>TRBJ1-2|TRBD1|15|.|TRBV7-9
TGTGCCAGCAGCTTAGAGTCGACAGGGGACTATGGCTACACCTTC
CASSLESTGDYGYTF